A single sample gave rise to the 15 T cell receptor beta chains below, sequenced in a study of regulatory T cells in long-lasting Graves disease. Libraries of TCR beta came from iRepertoire HTBI primers plus Arm-PCR of CDR3 regions. TCRdb reprocessed the multiplex PCR reads with MiXCR, giving one entry per CDR3 protein. Among 350,000 to 450,000 distinct CDR3 sequences, approximately 15% were seen once, and the ten largest hold over 7%. Noted time point: newly diagnosed GD, antithyroid drugs for less than 3 months. RNA isolated from PBMCs was used to make the TCR library. The same sample was also used in a study of T cells in Graves' hyperthyroidism and ophthalmopathy.

The sequenced sample was peripheral blood mononuclear cells (PBMCs), obtained at new diagnosis, from a patient treated with antithyroid drugs. Receptors originate from a woman in her thirties or forties with Graves disease.

About this clonotype: With only one base between it and a far larger clone, this is likely a read error. The chain employs TRBV2 and TRBJ2-1; D is possibly TRBD1 or TRBD2 (5 bases each). The CDR3 length is 15 residues. The germline V gene has CDR1 SNHLY and CDR2 FYNNEI. V was shortened by 6 bases and J by 10 bases, with 22 bases between the two germline ends. The CDR3, as DNA: TGTGCCAGCAGCTTGCTGGAGACTGGGACCTACGAGCAGTTCTTC. It encodes CASSLLETGTYEQFF. The variable domain in full, completed from reference TRBV2 and TRBJ2-1, reads EPEVTQTPSHQVTQMGQEVILRCVPISNHLYFYWYRQILGQKVEFLVSFYNNEISEKSEIFDDQFSVERPDGSNFTLKIRSTKLEDSAMYFCASSLLETGTYEQFFGPGTRLTVL.

On this clonotype: This may arise from a read error, as a much more abundant clone is one base away. The chain combines TRBV2 with TRBJ1-5, with D unresolved. CDR3 length: 13 residues. Germline assignment: CDR1 SNHLY and CDR2 FYNNEI. This chain's CDR3 is CASSLSTNQPRHF. The DNA for the CDR3 is TGTGCCAGCAGTCTGAGTACTAATCAGCCCCGGCATTTT.

The chain has TRBV7-9 and TRBJ1-3, with D tentatively TRBD1 (6 bases). In germline, CDR1 is SEHNR, CDR2 FQNEAQ (reference sequence). The CDR3 is made up of 14 amino acids. V was pared by 5 bases and J by 4 bases, with 12 bases between. CDR3 region: CASSAQGSGNTIYF. Here the CDR3 DNA reads TGTGCCAGCAGCGCCCAGGGGAGCGGAAACACCATATATTTT. The full variable domain, rest sourced from reference TRBV7-9 and TRBJ1-3, is DTGVSQNPRHKITKRGQNVTFRCDPISEHNRLYWYRQTLGQGPEFLTYFQNEAQLEKSRLLSDRFSAERPKGSFSTLEIQRTEQGDSAMYLCASSAQGSGNTIYFGEGSWLTVV.

This clonotype was detected ten times or more. The rearrangement joins TRBV28 to TRBJ1-2; 7 bases are a match to TRBD1. The length of the CDR3 is 13 residues. Germline values: CDR1 MDHEN, CDR2 SYDVKM. V shed 6 bases and J 2 bases; nucleotides not matched to a gene: 3. For the CDR3, the DNA is TGTGCCAGCAGACAGACAGGGAACTATGGCTACACCTTC. Encoded protein: CASRQTGNYGYTF.

The rearrangement uses TRBV3-1 and TRBJ2-2, with D possibly being TRBD1 (8 bases). Trimming took 1 base from V and 6 from J, leaving 12 bases between them. The CDR3 spans 15 residues. Germline V gene sequence: CDR1 LGHDT, CDR2 YNNKEL (reference sequence). For the CDR3, the DNA is TGTGCCAGCAGCCAAGCCACAGGGGGGGCCGGGGAGCTGTTTTTT. Encoded protein: CASSQATGGAGELFF.

This clonotype was counted between two and nine times. The chain links TRBV10-2 to TRBJ2-5, with TRBD2 as a possible D gene (6 bases). Germline lookup yields CDR1 WSHSY and CDR2 SAAADI. The CDR3 totals 13 residues. The V end was cut by 7 bases, the J end by 3 bases, with 12 bases between. The CDR3 DNA sequence: TGCGCCAGCAAACGGGACTTCAAAGAGACCCAGTACTTC. Translation: CASKRDFKETQYF.

This clonotype was picked up many times. The chain recombines TRBV18 with TRBJ2-1; a possible D gene is TRBD2 (6 bases). Trimming stripped 1 base from V and 8 bases from J, with 12 bases between. The CDR3 length is 14 residues. Germline CDR1 KGHSH, CDR2 LQKENI. CDR3 sequence (DNA): TGTGCCAGCTCACCACTAGGAGGGATCGATGAGCAGTTCTTC. Its protein product is CASSPLGGIDEQFF.

This clonotype was seen only a few times. This chain uses TRBV20-1 with TRBJ1-5; possible D gene TRBD1, 6 bases. V lost 4 bases, J lost 5 bases, and 9 bases lay in between. The CDR3 runs to 12 residues. Germline lookup yields CDR1 DFQATT and CDR2 SNEGSKA (reference sequence). CDR3 coding DNA: TGCAGTGCTATAGAGGGGGATCAGCCCCAGCATTTT. Its translation: CSAIEGDQPQHF.

Many counts were recorded for this clonotype. The CDR3 sequence: CASSPTTSWETQYF. The CDR3 DNA is TGTGCCAGCTCACCCACAACGAGTTGGGAGACCCAGTACTTC. The chain carries TRBV18 and TRBJ2-5, with no clear D. The CDR3 consists of 14 residues. From germline, CDR1 is KGHSH and CDR2 LQKENI. The V end lost 3 bases, the J end lost 5 bases, and 13 bases lay between the germline ends.

This clonotype showed up just a few times. The chain couples TRBV6-2 or TRBV6-3 to TRBJ2-7, with 7 bases fitting TRBD1. CDR3 size: 15 residues. Trimming cost V 5 bases and J 3 bases; bases outside gene matches: 10. Germline CDR1 MNHEY, CDR2 SVGEGT. The CDR3 loop is CASSGQAPRGYEQYF. CDR3 DNA: TGTGCCAGCAGTGGACAGGCTCCGAGGGGCTACGAGCAGTACTTC.

V and J are TRBV7-9 and TRBJ2-1, with no clear D. CDR1 and CDR2 (germline): SEHNR, FQNEAQ (reference sequence). The CDR3 has 17 residues. Trimming removed 5 bases from V and 1 base from J, with 18 bases in between. The CDR3 protein is CASSVRPLTWSYNEQFF. For the CDR3, the DNA is TGTGCCAGCAGCGTAAGACCACTTACCTGGTCCTACAATGAGCAGTTCTTC.

This clonotype has at least ten counts. CDR3 loop: CASSVGGSPSTDTQYF. The CDR3 DNA is TGTGCCAGCAGCGTAGGCGGGAGCCCTAGCACAGATACGCAGTATTTT. The chain recombines TRBV9 with TRBJ2-3; 7 bases agree with TRBD2. The CDR3 is made up of 16 amino acids. Germline lookup yields CDR1 SGDLS and CDR2 YYNGEE. V dropped 0 bases and J dropped 0; count of bases not matched to a gene: 4. The full variable domain, in which reference TRBV9 and TRBJ2-3 provide the parts outside the CDR3, is DSGVTQTPKHLITATGQRVTLRCSPRSGDLSVYWYQQSLDQGLQFLIQYYNGEERAKGNILERFSAQQFPDLHSELNLSSLELGDSALYFCASSVGGSPSTDTQYFGPGTRLTVL.

This clonotype was counted at least ten times. The chain joins TRBV12-5 to TRBJ1-5; no firm D call. V lost 7 bases to trimming and J lost 5 bases, with 15 bases between them. This CDR3 has 14 amino acids. CDR1 and CDR2 from the germline V gene are LGHNT and FRNRAP. CDR3 bases: TGTGCTAGTGCTTCCGGTACCCAATATCAGCCCCAGCATTTT. Translating gives CASASGTQYQPQHF.

The sample holds many counts of this clonotype. CDR3 bases: TGTGCCAGCAGCTTAGTGGGGGATGCCTACAATGAGCAGTTCTTC. It codes for CASSLVGDAYNEQFF. The V and J genes are TRBV7-2 and TRBJ2-1, with D perhaps being TRBD1 or TRBD2 (5 bases each). The V end lost 1 base, the J end lost 2 bases, and 9 bases lay between the germline ends. CDR3 length: 15 residues. Germline V gives CDR1 SGHTA, CDR2 FQGNSA. Supplemented by reference TRBV7-2 and TRBJ2-1, the full variable domain reads GAGVSQSPSNKVTEKGKDVELRCDPISGHTALYWYRQSLGQGLEFLIYFQGNSAPDKSGLPSDRFSAERTGGSVSTLTIQRTQQEDSAVYLCASSLVGDAYNEQFFGPGTRLTVL.

The V and J genes are TRBV11-3 and TRBJ2-2; TRBD2 aligns across 15 bases. V trimming: 3 bases; J trimming: 0 bases; junction bases outside the gene matches: 8. This CDR3 spans 20 amino acids. Germline values: CDR1 SGHNT, CDR2 YENEEA. The CDR3 reads CASSFSLGLAGGSNTGELFF. In nucleotides, the CDR3 is TGTGCCAGCAGCTTCAGTTTAGGACTAGCGGGAGGGTCGAACACCGGGGAGCTGTTTTTT.